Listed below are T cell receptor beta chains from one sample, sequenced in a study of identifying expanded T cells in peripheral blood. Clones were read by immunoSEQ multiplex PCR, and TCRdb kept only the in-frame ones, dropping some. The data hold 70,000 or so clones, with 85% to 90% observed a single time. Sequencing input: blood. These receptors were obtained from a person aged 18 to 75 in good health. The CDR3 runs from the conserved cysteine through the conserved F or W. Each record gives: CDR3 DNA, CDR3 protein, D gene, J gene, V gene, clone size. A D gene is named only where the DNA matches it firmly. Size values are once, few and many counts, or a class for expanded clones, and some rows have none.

CDR3 DNA: TGTGCCAGCAGCCTAGCCCCCTACCGGCGAGGGCCCGTTGAGCAGTTCTTC
CDR3 protein: CASSLAPYRRGPVEQFF
D gene: -
J gene: TRBJ2-1
V gene: TRBV9
clone size: -

CDR3 DNA: TGTGCCAGCAGTTTGGGTTCTGGGTTCTATGGCTACACCTTC
CDR3 protein: CASSLGSGFYGYTF
D gene: -
J gene: TRBJ1-2
V gene: TRBV28
clone size: -

CDR3 DNA: TGTGCCAGCAGCTTTGCGGGTAGGGAGGAAGAGACCCAGTACTTC
CDR3 protein: CASSFAGREEETQYF
D gene: -
J gene: TRBJ2-5
V gene: TRBV7-9
clone size: -

CDR3 DNA: TGTGCCACCAGCAGAGAACAGGCGTTGTATGGCTACACCTTC
CDR3 protein: CATSREQALYGYTF
D gene: -
J gene: TRBJ1-2
V gene: TRBV15
clone size: -

CDR3 DNA: TGTGCCAGCAGCTTAAGCCCTAGCCCCTACAATGAGCAGTTCTTC
CDR3 protein: CASSLSPSPYNEQFF
D gene: -
J gene: TRBJ2-1
V gene: TRBV7-6
clone size: -

CDR3 DNA: TGCGCCAGCAGCGTCGAGACAGACAACTACGAGCAGTACTTC
CDR3 protein: CASSVETDNYEQYF
D gene: -
J gene: TRBJ2-7
V gene: TRBV5-1
clone size: -

CDR3 DNA: TGCGCCAGCAGCCAAGATCAAGGGATATGGAACGAGCAGTACTTC
CDR3 protein: CASSQDQGIWNEQYF
D gene: -
J gene: TRBJ2-7
V gene: TRBV4-1
clone size: once

CDR3 DNA: TGTGCCAGCAGCCCGAGGACATCTGGAGTCAATGAGCAGTTCTTC
CDR3 protein: CASSPRTSGVNEQFF
D gene: -
J gene: TRBJ2-1
V gene: TRBV11-3
clone size: -

CDR3 DNA: TGTGCCAGCAGCCCAGGAGCAGGTTGGAGGAGGGATAGCAATCAGCCCCAGCATTTT
CDR3 protein: CASSPGAGWRRDSNQPQHF
D gene: -
J gene: TRBJ1-5
V gene: TRBV27
clone size: -

CDR3 DNA: TGTGCCAGCAGCCAAGATGGGAGGGCAGATAGAAAGCAGTACTTC
CDR3 protein: CASSQDGRADRKQYF
D gene: TRBD2
J gene: TRBJ2-7
V gene: TRBV4-2
clone size: -

CDR3 DNA: TGTGCCAGCAGCTTAGTGGGGTGGGGAGATACGCAGTATTTT
CDR3 protein: CASSLVGWGDTQYF
D gene: -
J gene: TRBJ2-3
V gene: TRBV7-7
clone size: -

CDR3 DNA: TGTGCCAGCAGTAGACTAGCGATCGAGCAGTACTTC
CDR3 protein: CASSRLAIEQYF
D gene: TRBD2
J gene: TRBJ2-7
V gene: TRBV2
clone size: -

CDR3 DNA: TGTGCCAGCAGTTACTCCCAGGGGACTAATGAAAAACTGTTTTTT
CDR3 protein: CASSYSQGTNEKLFF
D gene: -
J gene: TRBJ1-4
V gene: TRBV6-5
clone size: -

CDR3 DNA: TGTGCCTGGAGTGTATTGGGAGGGTCAGCTTTCTTT
CDR3 protein: CAWSVLGGSAFF
D gene: -
J gene: TRBJ1-1
V gene: TRBV30
clone size: -

CDR3 DNA: TGTGCCAGCAGCTCCCAAGGGGGGGCAGATACGCAGTATTTT
CDR3 protein: CASSSQGGADTQYF
D gene: -
J gene: TRBJ2-3
V gene: TRBV7-8
clone size: -

CDR3 DNA: TGTGCCAGCACCCCTTGGGGCAGGGAAGGGGCCAAAAACATTCAGTACTTC
CDR3 protein: CASTPWGREGAKNIQYF
D gene: -
J gene: TRBJ2-4
V gene: TRBV28
clone size: once

CDR3 DNA: TGCAGCGTTGAAGAAGGGACTAGCGGTTACGAGCAGTACTTC
CDR3 protein: CSVEEGTSGYEQYF
D gene: TRBD2
J gene: TRBJ2-7
V gene: TRBV29-1
clone size: -

CDR3 DNA: TGTGCCAGCAGTGATCCACGACGTGATCGACAGGTTCCCTACGAGCAGTACTTC
CDR3 protein: CASSDPRRDRQVPYEQYF
D gene: -
J gene: TRBJ2-7
V gene: TRBV2
clone size: -

CDR3 DNA: TGTGCCAGCAGCTGGACTAGCGCCCTCGCGAATGAGCAGTTCTTC
CDR3 protein: CASSWTSALANEQFF
D gene: TRBD2
J gene: TRBJ2-1
V gene: TRBV11-2
clone size: -

CDR3 DNA: TGCGCCAGCAGCCCCATGGCCGGGACACTGTACGAGCAGTACTTC
CDR3 protein: CASSPMAGTLYEQYF
D gene: -
J gene: TRBJ2-7
V gene: TRBV5-1
clone size: -

CDR3 DNA: TGTGCCAGCAGGATAGCGGGAGGGAGGACCGGGGAGCTGTTTTTT
CDR3 protein: CASRIAGGRTGELFF
D gene: TRBD2
J gene: TRBJ2-2
V gene: TRBV7-2
clone size: -

CDR3 DNA: TGTGCCAGCAGCGTCGGCGGGAGTGCCGGGGAGCTGTTTTTT
CDR3 protein: CASSVGGSAGELFF
D gene: TRBD2
J gene: TRBJ2-2
V gene: TRBV9
clone size: -

CDR3 DNA: TGTGCCTGGAGTCGTACTAGCGGGGCCAGCGAGCAGTACTTC
CDR3 protein: CAWSRTSGASEQYF
D gene: TRBD2
J gene: TRBJ2-7
V gene: TRBV30
clone size: -

CDR3 DNA: TGTGCCAGCAGTGAGGTGGACAGAACCCTTTATGGCTACACCTTC
CDR3 protein: CASSEVDRTLYGYTF
D gene: -
J gene: TRBJ1-2
V gene: TRBV2
clone size: -

CDR3 DNA: TGTGCCAGCAGCCGCGGGGGGTCTGGGGCCAACGTCCTGACTTTC
CDR3 protein: CASSRGGSGANVLTF
D gene: TRBD2
J gene: TRBJ2-6
V gene: TRBV5-5
clone size: -

CDR3 DNA: TGTGCCAGCAGCCAAGTTCGGGGTTTGGAGGCTGGGGCCAACGTCCTGACTTTC
CDR3 protein: CASSQVRGLEAGANVLTF
D gene: -
J gene: TRBJ2-6
V gene: TRBV4-2
clone size: -

CDR3 DNA: TGTGCCAGCAGCAGGACAACTTATGAAAAACTGTTTTTT
CDR3 protein: CASSRTTYEKLFF
D gene: -
J gene: TRBJ1-4
V gene: TRBV21-1
clone size: -

CDR3 DNA: TGTGCCAGCTCCGGTTCGGGGGATACGCAGTATTTT
CDR3 protein: CASSGSGDTQYF
D gene: -
J gene: TRBJ2-3
V gene: TRBV18
clone size: -

CDR3 DNA: TGTGCCAGCAGTTCTAGGCCGGGCGGGACGGATACGCAGTATTTT
CDR3 protein: CASSSRPGGTDTQYF
D gene: -
J gene: TRBJ2-3
V gene: TRBV11-2
clone size: -

CDR3 DNA: TGTGCCAGCAGCTTGACTAGCGGGTACTCCTACGAGCAGTACTTC
CDR3 protein: CASSLTSGYSYEQYF
D gene: TRBD2
J gene: TRBJ2-7
V gene: TRBV11-1
clone size: -

CDR3 DNA: TGTGCCAGCAGCCCCATAAGTGGAGGTTCCTCCTACAATGAGCAGTTCTTC
CDR3 protein: CASSPISGGSSYNEQFF
D gene: -
J gene: TRBJ2-1
V gene: TRBV28
clone size: -

CDR3 DNA: TGTGCCAGTAGTATAGGGATTGGACAGTTTGACATGAACACTGAAGCTTTCTTT
CDR3 protein: CASSIGIGQFDMNTEAFF
D gene: -
J gene: TRBJ1-1
V gene: TRBV19
clone size: few

CDR3 DNA: TGTGCCAGCACGTCATACAGGGGGTCGAACACCGGGGAGCTGTTTTTT
CDR3 protein: CASTSYRGSNTGELFF
D gene: TRBD1
J gene: TRBJ2-2
V gene: TRBV27
clone size: -

CDR3 DNA: TGTGCCAGCAGTTACGGGCAGAACACTGAAGCTTTCTTT
CDR3 protein: CASSYGQNTEAFF
D gene: -
J gene: TRBJ1-1
V gene: TRBV6-5
clone size: -

CDR3 DNA: TGTGCCAGCAGCGCCAACAGTCTGGATGTAGTAGCGGGAGGGCCAGCGGGCGGTCAAGAGACCCAGTACTTC
CDR3 protein: CASSANSLDVVAGGPAGGQETQYF
D gene: TRBD2
J gene: TRBJ2-5
V gene: TRBV9
clone size: once

CDR3 DNA: TGTGCCACCGCGGGGAATACGCAGTATTTT
CDR3 protein: CATAGNTQYF
D gene: -
J gene: TRBJ2-3
V gene: TRBV10-3
clone size: -

CDR3 DNA: TGTGCCAGCAGTGGTCATCTCACAGATACGCAGTATTTT
CDR3 protein: CASSGHLTDTQYF
D gene: -
J gene: TRBJ2-3
V gene: TRBV2
clone size: -

CDR3 DNA: TGTGCCAGCAGCCCACAAAGAAGCTCTGGAAACACCATATATTTT
CDR3 protein: CASSPQRSSGNTIYF
D gene: -
J gene: TRBJ1-3
V gene: TRBV7-2
clone size: -

CDR3 DNA: TGTGCCAGCAGCCAATGGGGGGCGGGGGAGACAGATACGCAGTATTTT
CDR3 protein: CASSQWGAGETDTQYF
D gene: -
J gene: TRBJ2-3
V gene: TRBV7-2
clone size: -

CDR3 DNA: TGTGCCGCATGTGGAGGGGCCAGCTCCTATAATTCACCCCTCCACTTT
CDR3 protein: CAACGGASSYNSPLHF
D gene: -
J gene: TRBJ1-6
V gene: TRBV28
clone size: once

CDR3 DNA: TGTGCCAGCAGTCCAGGGGTGAATCAGCCCCAGCATTTT
CDR3 protein: CASSPGVNQPQHF
D gene: -
J gene: TRBJ1-5
V gene: TRBV6-6
clone size: -

CDR3 DNA: TGTGCCACCAGCAGAGATATTGGGACAGGGTTAAAGTACGAGCAGTACTTC
CDR3 protein: CATSRDIGTGLKYEQYF
D gene: TRBD1
J gene: TRBJ2-7
V gene: TRBV15
clone size: -

CDR3 DNA: TGTGCCAGTAGTATGGCCGCAGGGCCTAATTCACCCCTCCACTTT
CDR3 protein: CASSMAAGPNSPLHF
D gene: -
J gene: TRBJ1-6
V gene: TRBV19
clone size: -

CDR3 DNA: TGTGCCAGCGGGGTCTGGGGGGAGTATGAGCAGTACTTC
CDR3 protein: CASGVWGEYEQYF
D gene: -
J gene: TRBJ2-5
V gene: TRBV5-6
clone size: -

CDR3 DNA: TGCGCCAGCAGCTTGGGCGGGACAGTAATTTCGGATACGCAGTATTTT
CDR3 protein: CASSLGGTVISDTQYF
D gene: -
J gene: TRBJ2-3
V gene: TRBV5-1
clone size: -

CDR3 DNA: TGTGCCAGCAGCGTGGACAGGACCTTCTACGAGCAGTACTTC
CDR3 protein: CASSVDRTFYEQYF
D gene: TRBD1
J gene: TRBJ2-7
V gene: TRBV27
clone size: -

CDR3 DNA: TGTGCCAGCAGCTTCTCTACCATCCTTCCCTATGGCTACACCTTC
CDR3 protein: CASSFSTILPYGYTF
D gene: -
J gene: TRBJ1-2
V gene: TRBV5-5
clone size: -